The clone carrying this T cell receptor beta chain was counted a single time. These data come from a study of cytomegalovirus exposure and HLA in healthy donors. The donors were members of the roughly 130-subject validation cohort (separate from the roughly 660-subject first cohort). TCRdb keeps only in-frame clones here, not all; method: immunoSEQ multiplex PCR. The table records 200,000 or so clones, just over 85% of them present only once. The V gene's germline CDR1 is MGHDK and CDR2 SYGVNS. The CDR3 is 12 amino acids. The germline V and J ends were trimmed by 7 bases and 10 bases, with 16 bases remaining between them.

This clonotype originated in a woman aged 18-29 years in good health and CMV-seronegative. Sequencing was done on a sample of PBMCs. This chain connects TRBV25-1 to TRBJ1-1; the D gene is possibly TRBD1 (5 bases). CDR3 bases: TGTGCCAGCACCACAGGCGGGGCTGGAGCTTTCTTT. It translates to CASTTGGAGAFF.